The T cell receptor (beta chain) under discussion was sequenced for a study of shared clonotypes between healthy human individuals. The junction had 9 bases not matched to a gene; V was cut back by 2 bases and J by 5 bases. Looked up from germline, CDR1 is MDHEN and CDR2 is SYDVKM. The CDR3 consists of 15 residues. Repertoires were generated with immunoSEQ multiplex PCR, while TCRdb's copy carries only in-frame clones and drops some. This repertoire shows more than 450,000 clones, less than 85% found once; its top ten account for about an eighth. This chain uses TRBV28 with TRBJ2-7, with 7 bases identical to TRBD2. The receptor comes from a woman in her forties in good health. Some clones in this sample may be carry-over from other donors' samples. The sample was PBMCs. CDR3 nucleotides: TGTGCCAGCAGTTTACTCCCGCGGGAGATCCACGAGCAGTACTTC. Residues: CASSLLPREIHEQYF.